This T cell receptor beta chain was found in a study of early stage breast cancer tumors. In the study overall: About 80% of the 16 invasive tumors were ER+, PR+ and HER2-. Study observations and caveats: Compared with adjacent normal breast tissue, tumors showed around 2.7-fold greater T cell density and higher clonality.

A note on this clone: Its antigen remains unidentified.

Each sample had two DNA replicates, about 0.47 ug blood or 1.5 ug tissue. Using immunoSEQ multiplex PCR, the repertoire was profiled, and TCRdb retains in-frame clones only, with some absent. The table lists fewer than 80,000 clones, 65% to 85% of them singletons, with 4.7% in the top ten. The sample was blood. The origin of this receptor is a person aged 35-50 years with breast cancer.

The CDR3 loop reads CASSLKKPNYGYTF. DNA of the CDR3: TGTGCCAGCAGCTTGAAGAAGCCCAACTATGGCTACACCTTC. The chain recombines TRBV5-5 with TRBJ1-2; D is undetermined. Trimming cost V 1 base and J 2 bases, with 9 bases left between them. The CDR3 consists of 14 residues. Looked up from germline, CDR1 is SGHKS and CDR2 is YYEKEE (reference sequence). Full variable domain (missing parts from reference TRBV5-5 and TRBJ1-2): DAGVTQSPTHLIKTRGQQVTLRCSPISGHKSVSWYQQVLGQGPQFIFQYYEKEERGRGNFPDRFSARQFPNYSSELNVNALLLGDSALYLCASSLKKPNYGYTFGSGTRLTVV.